A selection of T cell receptor beta chains follows, all from one sample in a study of CD8+ T cells in alopecia areata. The data were produced by immunoSEQ multiplex PCR, yet TCRdb's version contains in-frame clones alone and is incomplete. This sample has about 110,000 clones, with under 60% found just once. Sequenced here: CD8+ T cells sorted from blood, sampled at week 24, from a patient treated with tofacitinib. Every receptor here comes from a human donor with alopecia areata. The CDR3 runs from the conserved cysteine through the conserved F or W. A D gene is named only where the DNA matches it firmly. The listing skips clone size in some rows; elsewhere it reads once, few, many or a size class.

NA TRBJ1-5 NA TRBV19 CASTPWGNQPQHF TGTGCCAGTACCCCCTGGGGGAATCAGCCCCAGCATTTT
TRBD2 TRBJ2-1 NA TRBV11-2 CASSPTPGLADYNEQFF TGTGCCAGCAGCCCCACCCCGGGACTAGCGGATTACAATGAGCAGTTCTTC
NA TRBJ1-1 NA TRBV11-2 CASSWGKDSNTEAFF TGTGCCAGCAGCTGGGGGAAGGACTCGAACACTGAAGCTTTCTTT
TRBD1 TRBJ2-1 NA TRBV7-9 CASSPQGGEQFF TGTGCCAGCAGCCCACAGGGGGGTGAGCAGTTCTTC
TRBD1 TRBJ1-1 few TRBV29-1 CSAWDRGNTEAFF TGCAGCGCGTGGGACAGGGGGAACACTGAAGCTTTCTTT
NA TRBJ1-5 few TRBV18 CASSPVSGKSNQPQHF TGTGCCAGCTCTCCGGTCTCGGGGAAGAGCAATCAGCCCCAGCATTTT
TRBD1 TRBJ2-2 NA TRBV27 CASSAGQGAAPGELFF TGTGCCAGCAGTGCAGGACAGGGGGCCGCGCCCGGGGAGCTGTTTTTT
NA TRBJ1-2 few TRBV6-6 CASSYSEESYGYTF TGTGCCAGCAGTTACTCGGAGGAGAGCTATGGCTACACCTTC
NA TRBJ1-2 NA TRBV6-6 CASTYLENYGYTF TGTGCCAGCACCTACCTCGAAAACTATGGCTACACCTTC
TRBD1 TRBJ1-5 NA TRBV30 CAWSPGTGGNQPQHF TGTGCCTGGAGTCCCGGGACAGGAGGGAATCAGCCCCAGCATTTT
NA TRBJ1-1 NA TRBV12-5 CASGLVQNGNTEAFF TGTGCTAGTGGTTTGGTACAGAACGGGAACACTGAAGCTTTCTTT
TRBD1 TRBJ2-1 few TRBV27 CASNSDRGVNEQFF TGTGCCAGCAATTCCGACAGGGGCGTCAATGAGCAGTTCTTC
TRBD2 TRBJ2-2 NA TRBV6-4 CASSYGTSDTGELFF TGTGCCAGCAGTTACGGGACTAGCGACACCGGGGAGCTGTTTTTT
TRBD1 TRBJ1-4 NA TRBV29-1 CSGRDSPTNEKLFF TGCAGCGGTCGGGACAGCCCAACTAATGAAAAACTGTTTTTT
NA TRBJ2-1 few TRBV7-8 CASSLEGTYNEQFF TGTGCCAGCAGCTTGGAAGGAACCTACAATGAGCAGTTCTTC
TRBD1 TRBJ2-7 NA TRBV9 CASSPRDSSYEQYF TGTGCCAGCAGCCCAAGGGACAGCTCCTACGAGCAGTACTTC
NA TRBJ2-7 NA TRBV7-9 CASSYGGGGEQYF TGTGCCAGCAGCTATGGCGGTGGTGGCGAGCAGTACTTC
TRBD1 TRBJ2-6 few TRBV30 CAWSVTGGSGANVLTF TGTGCCTGGAGTGTAACAGGGGGTTCTGGGGCCAACGTCCTGACTTTC
NA TRBJ1-2 NA TRBV5-6 CASSLDGRGGYTF TGTGCCAGCAGCTTGGATGGCAGGGGTGGCTACACCTTC
NA TRBJ1-2 NA TRBV29-1 CSADSGGHGYTF TGCAGCGCCGACTCCGGAGGGCATGGCTACACCTTC
NA TRBJ2-7 few TRBV2 CASIGDTAYEQYF TGTGCCAGCATCGGGGACACAGCCTACGAGCAGTACTTC
NA TRBJ1-1 NA TRBV30 CAWSVTRANTEAFF TGTGCCTGGAGTGTAACCAGGGCGAACACTGAAGCTTTCTTT
TRBD1 TRBJ2-1 few TRBV5-1 CASSRTGTGDEGAFF TGCGCCAGCAGCAGGACCGGGACAGGGGACGAAGGGGCTTTCTTC
NA TRBJ1-1 NA TRBV5-1 CASSLGGDTEAFF TGCGCCAGCAGCTTGGGAGGGGACACTGAAGCTTTCTTT
NA TRBJ1-2 NA TRBV6-5 CASGTGSGYTF TGTGCCAGCGGTACGGGCAGCGGCTACACCTTC
NA TRBJ2-5 few TRBV13 CASSLRQQETQYF TGTGCCAGCAGCTTAAGACAACAAGAGACCCAGTACTTC
NA TRBJ1-2 NA TRBV5-1 CASSLAFSEDGYTF TGCGCCAGCAGCTTGGCCTTTTCAGAGGATGGCTACACCTTC
TRBD2 TRBJ2-3 once TRBV11-2 CASSLVVAGVDTQYF TGTGCCAGCAGCTTGGTGGTAGCGGGGGTGGATACGCAGTATTTT
TRBD2 TRBJ2-1 NA TRBV4-1 CASSPRAGATSEQFF TGCGCCAGCAGCCCTCGAGCGGGGGCGACCAGCGAGCAGTTCTTC
NA TRBJ1-5 NA TRBV30 CAWSTVLSNQPQHF TGTGCCTGGTCGACAGTACTTAGCAATCAGCCCCAGCATTTT
TRBD1 TRBJ1-2 once TRBV5-4 CASSLDTGGYGYTF TGTGCCAGCAGCTTGGATACAGGGGGCTATGGCTACACCTTC
NA TRBJ2-7 NA TRBV4-3 CASSPGSTYEQYF TGCGCCAGCAGCCCGGGATCCACCTACGAGCAGTACTTC
TRBD1 TRBJ2-1 NA TRBV6-5 CASSWDSSSYNEQFF TGTGCCAGCAGTTGGGACAGCAGCTCCTACAATGAGCAGTTCTTC
TRBD1 TRBJ2-2 NA TRBV5-6 CASSSPGQGNTGELFF TGTGCCAGCAGCTCTCCGGGACAGGGGAACACCGGGGAGCTGTTTTTT
NA TRBJ2-5 NA TRBV5-5 CASSLVRYRQETQYF TGTGCCAGCAGCTTGGTCCGCTACCGTCAAGAGACCCAGTACTTC
NA TRBJ2-4 many TRBV7-2 CASSLIVFGAKNIQYF TGTGCCAGCAGCTTAATTGTTTTCGGAGCCAAAAACATTCAGTACTTC
TRBD2 TRBJ2-1 NA TRBV13 CASSLSGGADEQFF TGTGCCAGCAGCTTAAGCGGGGGGGCCGATGAGCAGTTCTTC
NA TRBJ2-7 NA TRBV4-3 CASSQWQNPSYEQYF TGCGCCAGCAGCCAATGGCAGAACCCCTCCTACGAGCAGTACTTC
NA TRBJ2-6 few TRBV9 CASSVTTGQRRSGANVLTF TGTGCCAGCAGCGTTACAACGGGACAACGCCGCTCTGGGGCCAACGTCCTGACTTTC
NA TRBJ1-2 few TRBV5-1 CASSSTDSANYGYTF TGCGCCAGCAGCTCCACGGACAGCGCTAACTATGGCTACACCTTC
NA TRBJ2-3 NA TRBV6-1 CASSVPLHGPVTDTQYF TGTGCCAGCAGTGTGCCCCTCCATGGACCTGTCACAGATACGCAGTATTTT
NA TRBJ1-4 NA TRBV30 CAWSLRTEKLFF TGTGCCTGGAGTCTGAGGACTGAAAAACTGTTTTTT
NA TRBJ1-5 NA TRBV30 CAWTSGSLGPQHF TGTGCCTGGACCTCTGGGTCCCTCGGGCCCCAGCATTTT
NA TRBJ2-1 few TRBV10-3 CAISESAGDSLGEQFF TGTGCCATCAGTGAGTCAGCGGGCGACAGCTTGGGTGAGCAGTTCTTC
NA TRBJ1-5 once TRBV30 CAWGQENSNQPQHF TGTGCCTGGGGCCAAGAAAATAGCAATCAGCCCCAGCATTTT
TRBD2 TRBJ2-7 few TRBV5-1 CASSLTGTRWREQYF TGCGCCAGCAGCTTGACCGGGACTAGGTGGCGCGAGCAGTACTTC
NA TRBJ2-7 NA TRBV7-9 CASSQVAGANEQYF TGTGCCAGCAGCCAGGTGGCAGGGGCGAACGAGCAGTACTTC
NA TRBJ2-3 NA TRBV27 CASSLWGDTQYF TGTGCCAGCAGTTTATGGGGGGATACGCAGTATTTT
NA TRBJ2-3 NA TRBV29-1 CSGLTGPTDTQYF TGCAGCGGGTTAACGGGGCCCACAGATACGCAGTATTTT
TRBD1 TRBJ2-1 NA TRBV18 CASSRPGTGEAEQFF TGTGCCAGCTCACGACCCGGGACAGGGGAAGCTGAGCAGTTCTTC
NA TRBJ2-2 few TRBV29-1 CSVEEGNGELFF TGCAGCGTTGAGGAGGGGAACGGGGAGCTGTTTTTT
TRBD1 TRBJ2-7 NA TRBV19 CAWTPGTGVQEQYF TGTGCCTGGACTCCAGGGACAGGGGTTCAGGAGCAGTACTTC
NA TRBJ2-7 NA TRBV6-5 CASSYSRVYEQYF TGTGCCAGCAGTTACTCGAGGGTCTACGAGCAGTACTTC